Listed here are 14 T cell receptor beta chains from one sample, sequenced in a study of blood T cell repertoires in COVID-19. Sequencing used immunoSEQ multiplex PCR; TCRdb keeps in-frame clones, though not all of them. The sample has about 250,000 clones, roughly nine tenths seen once. Sequenced: peripheral blood. These receptors all come from a man in his late teens or twenties with active or convalescent COVID-19.

The V call is TRBV5-1, the J call TRBJ1-1, with D possibly TRBD1 on 5 matching bases. Trimming shortened V by 4 bases and J by 4 bases, and 8 bases separated the two germline ends. Germline CDR1 reads SGHRS; CDR2 reads YFSETQ. This CDR3 is 12 amino acids long. The DNA of the CDR3 is TGCGCCAGCAGCGATACAGGCACTGAAGCTTTCTTT. This gives the protein CASSDTGTEAFF.

The chain has TRBV18 and TRBJ1-2, with 7 positions matching TRBD1. Germline CDR1 is KGHSH and CDR2 is LQKENI. CDR3 length equals 14 residues. J gave up 2 bases and V 6 bases, and 6 bases lay outside the gene matches. This CDR3 is CASSLDRANYGYTF. The DNA of the CDR3 is TGTGCCAGCTCGCTAGACAGGGCCAACTATGGCTACACCTTC. Full variable domain (rest looked up from reference TRBV18 and TRBJ1-2): NAGVMQNPRHLVRRRGQEARLRCSPMKGHSHVYWYRQLPEEGLKFMVYLQKENIIDESGMPKERFSAEFPKEGPSILRIQQVVRGDSAAYFCASSLDRANYGYTFGSGTRLTVV.

The chain recombines TRBV3-1 (or the pseudogene TRBV3-2) with TRBJ1-6; 9 bases are a match to TRBD1. J was trimmed by 14 bases and V by 5 bases; bases with no gene match: 13. CDR3 length: 15 amino acids. Germline V gene sequence: CDR1 LGHDT, CDR2 YNNKEL (reference sequence). CDR3 coding DNA: TGTGCCAGCAGCGATTCTCGGGACAGGGTAGAGGCCCTCCACTTT. The encoded protein is CASSDSRDRVEALHF.

The chain has TRBV6-2 or TRBV6-3 and TRBJ1-2, with a weak D call TRBD1 (6 bases). The V and J ends lost 5 bases and 0 bases respectively, with 22 bases between them. The germline gives CDR1 MNHEY, CDR2 SVGEGT. The CDR3 sequence is 18 residues long. The DNA for the CDR3 is TGTGCCAGCAGTCCCATACCCTCTGACAGGTCTTCTAACTATGGCTACACCTTC. It specifies CASSPIPSDRSSNYGYTF.

The V gene is TRBV10-3, the J gene TRBJ1-2; 9 nucleotides line up with TRBD1. V trimming: 10 bases; J trimming: 8 bases; junction bases outside the gene matches: 11. CDR1 ENHRY and CDR2 SYGVKD come from the germline V gene. The CDR3 spans 13 residues. The CDR3 nucleotides read TGTGCCACCTGGGACAGGGCCCTCGTCGGCTACACCTTC. Residues: CATWDRALVGYTF.

V gene TRBV27 combines with J gene TRBJ1-5, with D possibly being TRBD1 (5 bases). Germline loops: CDR1 MNHEY, CDR2 SMNVEV (reference sequence). CDR3 size: 14 residues. Trimming shortened V by 5 bases and J by 7 bases, and 15 bases separated the two germline ends. CDR3 in amino acids: CASSRGEGWQPQHF. The CDR3 nucleotides are TGTGCCAGCAGTCGGGGGGAAGGGTGGCAGCCCCAGCATTTT.

V and J are TRBV19 and TRBJ2-3; possibly TRBD2 for D (6 bases). CDR3 length: 16 amino acids. Deletions cut 1 base from V and 4 bases from J, with 15 bases between. Germline CDR1 is LNHDA and CDR2 is SQIVND (reference sequence). DNA of the CDR3: TGTGCCAGTAGTATAGCCCTTTCTAGCGTCCCAGATACGCAGTATTTT. Translated, it gives CASSIALSSVPDTQYF. The full variable domain, its missing parts supplied by reference TRBV19 and TRBJ2-3, is DGGITQSPKYLFRKEGQNVTLSCEQNLNHDAMYWYRQDPGQGLRLIYYSQIVNDFQKGDIAEGYSVSREKKESFPLTVTSAQKNPTAFYLCASSIALSSVPDTQYFGPGTRLTVL.

The chain recombines TRBV30 with TRBJ1-5, with D perhaps TRBD1 (5 bases). CDR1 and CDR2 from the germline V gene are GTSNPN and SVGIG (reference sequence). The CDR3 has 13 residues. Trimming left V 4 bases short and J 6 bases short, with 13 bases between. CDR3 bases: TGTGCCTGGAAGGGGCAGGGTACTCAGCCCCAGCATTTT. Translated, it gives CAWKGQGTQPQHF.

This clone has a count of ten or more. The rearrangement joins TRBV29-1 to TRBJ2-5; D call uncertain. CDR3 size: 11 residues. Per the germline V gene, CDR1 is SQVTM and CDR2 is ANQGSEA. The V gene lost 4 bases and the J gene lost 5 bases, with 8 bases spanning the gap. This CDR3 is CSVAGLETQYF. In DNA form, the CDR3 reads TGCAGCGTTGCTGGGCTGGAGACCCAGTACTTC.

In DNA form, the CDR3 reads TGTGCCAGCAGTTTGTACGGGAAAGTCACCGGGGAGCTGTTTTTT. Protein sequence: CASSLYGKVTGELFF. This chain connects TRBV27 to TRBJ2-2; the D gene is possibly TRBD2 (5 bases). Germline CDR1 and CDR2: MNHEY and SMNVEV (reference sequence). The CDR3 is 15 residues long. V lost 3 bases to trimming and J lost 4 bases, with 12 bases between them.

This chain joins TRBV3-1 (or the pseudogene TRBV3-2) and TRBJ2-1; tentatively, D is TRBD1 (6 bases). This CDR3 is 14 amino acids long. Germline CDR1 is LGHDT and CDR2 is YNNKEL (reference sequence). V gave up 4 bases and J gave up 6 bases, with 13 bases separating them. The CDR3 region is CASSPRDIINEQFF. CDR3 coding DNA: TGTGCCAGCAGCCCCCGGGACATTATCAATGAGCAGTTCTTC.

Written as DNA, the CDR3 is TGCGCCAGCAGCTTGACTAGCGGGGGGGCGAACACCGGGGAGCTGTTTTTT. Translating gives CASSLTSGGANTGELFF. This sequence joins TRBV5-1 and TRBJ2-2; 13 positions match TRBD2. The CDR3 is 17 residues long. Germline values: CDR1 SGHRS, CDR2 YFSETQ. J gave up 0 bases and V 1 base, and 0 bases lay outside the gene matches.

This clone was observed once. This sequence joins TRBV28 and TRBJ1-3; no clear D gene. The CDR3 is made up of 12 amino acids. V was cut by 6 bases and J by 4 bases, with 7 bases left in between. From germline, CDR1 is MDHEN and CDR2 SYDVKM. The CDR3 DNA follows: TGTGCCAGCAGCTGGCCCGGAAACACCATATATTTT. This codes for CASSWPGNTIYF.

V and J are TRBV29-1 and TRBJ2-2, with 13 bases matching TRBD2. The V gene's germline CDR1 is SQVTM and CDR2 ANQGSEA. With 4 bases clipped from V and 3 bases from J, the junction kept 2 bases outside the gene matches. This CDR3 is 15 amino acids long. The CDR3 loop reads CSVVLAGGYTGELFF. The CDR3 nucleotides are TGCAGCGTTGTACTAGCGGGAGGGTACACCGGGGAGCTGTTTTTT.